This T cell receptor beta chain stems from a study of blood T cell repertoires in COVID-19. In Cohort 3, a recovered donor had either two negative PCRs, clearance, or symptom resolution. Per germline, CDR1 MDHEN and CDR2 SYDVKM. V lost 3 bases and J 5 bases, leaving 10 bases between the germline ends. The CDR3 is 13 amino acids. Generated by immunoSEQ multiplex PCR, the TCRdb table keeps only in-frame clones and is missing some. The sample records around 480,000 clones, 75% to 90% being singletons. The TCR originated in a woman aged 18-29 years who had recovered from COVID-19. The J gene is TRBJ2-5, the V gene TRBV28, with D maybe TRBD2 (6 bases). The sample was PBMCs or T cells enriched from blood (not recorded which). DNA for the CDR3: TGTGCCAGCAGTTTCGGAGGGAGGGAGACCCAGTACTTC. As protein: CASSFGGRETQYF. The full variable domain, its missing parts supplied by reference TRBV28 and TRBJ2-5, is DVKVTQSSRYLVKRTGEKVFLECVQDMDHENMFWYRQDPGLGLRLIYFSYDVKMKEKGDIPEGYSVSREKKERFSLILESASTNQTSMYLCASSFGGRETQYFGPGTRLLVL.